This passage covers 30 T cell receptor beta chains from one sample sequenced in a study of CD8 T cells in ankylosing spondylitis. In TCRdb, the 5' RACE reads were re-called with MiXCR into one record per CDR3 protein. Of approximately 220,000 distinct CDR3 sequences listed, 20% to 30% are singletons. The sample was blood, either unsorted or a sorted T cell fraction (not recorded which). Every receptor here comes from a male donor with ankylosing spondylitis or in good health (not recorded which).

This clonotype appeared many times. The rearrangement links TRBV12-3 or TRBV12-4 to TRBJ2-3, with 14 nucleotides matching TRBD2. Unmatched junction bases numbered 4, after V lost 6 bases and J lost 2 bases. This CDR3 has 16 amino acids. The CDR3: CASSQGLAGVTDTQYF. In nucleotides, the CDR3 is TGTGCCAGCAGCCAGGGACTAGCGGGAGTCACAGATACGCAGTATTTT.

This clonotype was found once. The rearrangement joins TRBV7-2 to TRBJ2-3; 7 bases align to TRBD2. CDR3 length: 15 residues. The junction had 5 bases not matched to a gene; V was cut back by 3 bases and J by 2 bases. Per germline, CDR1 SGHTA and CDR2 FQGNSA. In DNA, the CDR3 is TGTGCCAGCAGCTTGGGCGGGAGTTTCACAGATACGCAGTATTTT. Translation: CASSLGGSFTDTQYF.

On this clonotype itself: A much more abundant neighbour one base away suggests this may be a read error. This rearrangement joins TRBV27 to TRBJ2-7, with a tentative D call TRBD2 (5 bases). CDR3 size: 16 residues. Germline V lookup: CDR1 MNHEY, CDR2 SMNVEV (reference sequence). The CDR3 DNA reads as TGTGCCACCAGTTTATCGATAAATAGCGCGACCTACGAGCAGTACTTC. The encoded protein is CATSLSINSATYEQYF.

A single count supports this clonotype. Sequence at one end of the junction differs from germline and may be a read error. CDR3: CASSLEQTGHTF. CDR3 nucleotide sequence: TGCGCCAGCAGCTTGGAACAGACTGGCCACACCTTC. This sequence joins TRBV5-1 and TRBJ1-2, with unresolved D. Germline CDR1 reads SGHRS; CDR2 reads YFSETQ. The CDR3 is made up of 12 amino acids.

The chain is built from TRBV20-1 and TRBJ1-5; D is perhaps TRBD1 (5 bases). From germline, CDR1 is DFQATT and CDR2 SNEGSKA (reference sequence). The CDR3 has 14 residues. Trimming took off 3 bases at V and 1 base at J, with 10 bases between the two ends. CDR3 residues: CSASSGKSNQPQHF. CDR3 nucleotide sequence: TGCAGTGCTAGTTCAGGGAAAAGCAATCAGCCCCAGCATTTT.

Comment on this clonotype: Being one base from a much bigger clone, this may be a read error. The chain joins TRBV12-3 or TRBV12-4 to TRBJ2-2; D is uncertain. The ends were cut back, 6 bases at V and 13 bases at J, with 18 bases in the middle. The CDR3 contains 13 residues. The CDR3 nucleotides are TGTGCCAGCAGACGGAGTACCCCCCGGGTGCTGTTTTTT. Translated: CASRRSTPRVLFF.

This clonotype came up many times. The V and J genes are TRBV5-1 and TRBJ2-1; 9 bases match TRBD2. Per germline, CDR1 SGHRS and CDR2 YFSETQ. The CDR3 consists of 20 residues. The V and J ends lost 0 bases and 5 bases, in that order; junction bases with no gene match: 18. CDR3 coding DNA: TGCGCCAGCAGCTTGGGTCCCGCCGGCACCCGACTAGCGGTTAACAATGAGCAGTTCTTC. Encoded protein: CASSLGPAGTRLAVNNEQFF.

This clonotype has ten or more counts. The V call is TRBV5-1, the J call TRBJ1-1; 8 positions agree with TRBD1. Trimming at V came to 0 bases and at J to 0 bases, leaving 1 base not matched to a gene. There are 15 residues in the CDR3. Germline V gene sequence: CDR1 SGHRS, CDR2 YFSETQ. This chain's CDR3 is CASSLGTGMNTEAFF. CDR3 bases: TGCGCCAGCAGCTTGGGGACAGGGATGAACACTGAAGCTTTCTTT.

This clonotype was detected a few times. V and J are TRBV29-1 and TRBJ2-7, with a tentative D call TRBD2 (6 bases). CDR3 length: 14 amino acids. Germline V lookup: CDR1 SQVTM, CDR2 ANQGSEA. Deletions cut 4 bases from V and 2 bases from J, with 15 bases between. In nucleotides, the CDR3 is TGCAGCGTTGGGGAGGACTCTGAAACCTACGAGCAGTACTTC. Its protein product is CSVGEDSETYEQYF.

This clonotype showed up many times. This chain joins TRBV29-1 and TRBJ2-7; D is ambiguous. CDR1 is SQVTM, CDR2 ANQGSEA, per germline. The CDR3 has 14 residues. V lost 1 base and J 2 bases, leaving 12 bases between the germline ends. The CDR3 here is CSVEVGRPPYEQYF. DNA of the CDR3: TGCAGCGTTGAAGTGGGCCGACCTCCCTACGAGCAGTACTTC.

This clonotype was seen ten or more times. V gene TRBV7-6 combines with J gene TRBJ2-1, with 10 bases aligning to TRBD2. This CDR3 has 17 residues. J lost 0 bases, V lost 1 base, and 3 bases had no gene match. Germline loops: CDR1 SGHVS, CDR2 FNYEAQ. Written as DNA, the CDR3 is TGTGCCAGCAGCTTAGAATCTAGCGGGAGCTCCTACAATGAGCAGTTCTTC. Its translation is CASSLESSGSSYNEQFF.

This clonotype was detected many times. This rearrangement joins TRBV20-1 to TRBJ2-3, with no clear D. Germline-derived CDR1 and CDR2 are DFQATT and SNEGSKA (reference sequence). Trimming cost V 3 bases and J 2 bases, with 9 bases left between them. The CDR3 loop spans 13 amino acids. CDR3 nucleotide sequence: TGCAGTGCTAGCCCAGGCTACACAGATACGCAGTATTTT. The encoded protein is CSASPGYTDTQYF.

This clonotype has a handful of counts. The chain carries TRBV10-3 and TRBJ2-5; D remains ambiguous. Germline V CDR1 and CDR2: ENHRY, SYGVKD. V lost 0 bases, J lost 5 bases, and 10 bases lay in between. The CDR3 sequence is 14 residues long. As DNA, the CDR3 is TGTGCCATCAGTGAGTCGGGCGCATGGGAGACCCAGTACTTC. It yields the protein CAISESGAWETQYF.

V usage is TRBV5-1 and J usage is TRBJ1-5; TRBD1 is a possible D gene (6 bases). The germline V gene encodes CDR1 SGHRS and CDR2 YFSETQ. The V end was cut by 3 bases, the J end by 7 bases, with 14 bases between. The CDR3 has 14 residues. CDR3 bases: TGCGCCAGCAGCTCAGACGTTGGGGGCCAGCCCCAGCATTTT. It translates to CASSSDVGGQPQHF. Full variable domain (missing parts from reference TRBV5-1 and TRBJ1-5): KAGVTQTPRYLIKTRGQQVTLSCSPISGHRSVSWYQQTPGQGLQFLFEYFSETQRNKGNFPGRFSGRQFSNSRSEMNVSTLELGDSALYLCASSSDVGGQPQHFGDGTRLSIL.

This clonotype has at least ten counts. This sequence joins TRBV5-6 and TRBJ1-4; D is ambiguous. CDR1 is SGHDT, CDR2 YYEEEE, per germline. The length of the CDR3 is 12 residues. The ends were cut back, 2 bases at V and 11 bases at J, with 10 bases in the middle. CDR3 nucleotides: TGTGCCAGCAGCTTTTTCTCCGGGAAACTGTTTTTT. The encoded protein is CASSFFSGKLFF.

The genes are TRBV4-1 and TRBJ2-7; D may be TRBD1 or TRBD2 (5 bases each). Germline V gene data show CDR1 as MGHRA and CDR2 as YSYEKL. The CDR3 has 16 residues. The V gene lost 1 base and the J gene lost 0 bases, with 13 bases spanning the gap. The CDR3 sequence is CASSQVGEGRSYEQYF. CDR3 nucleotides: TGCGCCAGCAGCCAAGTGGGAGAGGGGCGCTCCTACGAGCAGTACTTC.

CDR3 nucleotide sequence: TGTGCCAGCAGCGGGCGGGCCTATGCCTATGGCTACACCTTC. This codes for CASSGRAYAYGYTF. The chain employs TRBV9 and TRBJ1-2, with unresolved D. The CDR3 extends over 14 amino acids. The ends were cut back, 3 bases at V and 4 bases at J, with 13 bases in the middle. Germline V lookup: CDR1 SGDLS, CDR2 YYNGEE.

Ten or more counts support this clonotype. This chain uses TRBV6-1 with TRBJ1-3; D is unresolved. This CDR3 is built from 14 residues. Germline loops: CDR1 MNHNS, CDR2 SASEGT. Between the trimmed V and J ends, which lost 9 bases and 0 bases, there was a span of 12 bases. CDR3 DNA: TGTGCCAGTAAGAAATCAAGCTCTGGAAACACCATATATTTT. Its translation: CASKKSSSGNTIYF.

The chain recombines TRBV29-1 with TRBJ2-7; the D gene is possibly TRBD2 (5 bases). V was shortened by 4 bases and J by 3 bases, with 10 bases between the two germline ends. The CDR3 length is 12 residues. Germline lookup yields CDR1 SQVTM and CDR2 ANQGSEA. The CDR3 is CSVGTPFYEQYF. The CDR3 nucleotides are TGCAGCGTTGGGACTCCGTTCTACGAGCAGTACTTC.

The chain links TRBV28 to TRBJ2-7; 10 bases align to TRBD2. V gave up 3 bases and J gave up 6 bases; unmatched junction bases: 23. The CDR3 has 20 amino acids. CDR1 and CDR2 (germline): MDHEN, SYDVKM. The CDR3 DNA reads as TGTGCCAGCAGTTTTCCGCGGCCTAGCGGGAGACATCGCAGGCCTATCGAGCAGTACTTC. Amino acids: CASSFPRPSGRHRRPIEQYF.

In this sample, this clonotype turned up many times. The rearrangement links TRBV3-1 to TRBJ2-7, with D possibly being TRBD1 (6 bases). There are 13 residues in the CDR3. V dropped 2 bases and J dropped 5 bases, with 10 bases sitting between them. CDR1 is LGHDT, CDR2 YNNKEL, per germline (reference sequence). CDR3 DNA: TGTGCCAGCAGCCAAAATGGGGGCCACGAGCAGTACTTC. Protein sequence: CASSQNGGHEQYF.

The table lists this clonotype with many counts. The genes are TRBV7-2 and TRBJ2-5; unclear D gene. The germline V gene encodes CDR1 SGHTA and CDR2 FQGNSA. The ends were cut back, 8 bases at V and 5 bases at J, with 9 bases in the middle. The CDR3 extends over 11 amino acids. For the CDR3, the DNA is TGTGCCAGCGGGCTATTGGAGACCCAGTACTTC. Its translation: CASGLLETQYF. The whole variable domain, filled in from reference TRBV7-2 and TRBJ2-5, reads GAGVSQSPSNKVTEKGKDVELRCDPISGHTALYWYRQSLGQGLEFLIYFQGNSAPDKSGLPSDRFSAERTGGSVSTLTIQRTQQEDSAVYLCASGLLETQYFGPGTRLLVL.

This clonotype was detected a few times. V gene TRBV20-1 combines with J gene TRBJ2-3, with D possibly matching TRBD2 (5 bases). CDR1 and CDR2 from the germline V gene are DFQATT and SNEGSKA (reference sequence). Trimming shortened V by 3 bases and J by 0 bases, and 10 bases separated the two germline ends. The CDR3 totals 14 residues. CDR3 bases: TGCAGTGCTAGTAACGGCGGGAGCACAGATACGCAGTATTTT. Translated: CSASNGGSTDTQYF.

This clonotype was seen only a few times. V is TRBV20-1 and J is TRBJ2-3; the match to TRBD2 covers 7 bases. V was clipped by 3 bases and J by 6 bases; unmatched bases: 9. Germline values: CDR1 DFQATT, CDR2 SNEGSKA (reference sequence). This CDR3 is built from 14 residues. The CDR3 loop reads CSASSFGTTDTQYF. The DNA of the CDR3 is TGCAGTGCTAGTAGTTTCGGGACTACCGATACGCAGTATTTT.

This clonotype has only a few counts. This chain links TRBV20-1 with TRBJ1-6; TRBD1 agrees at 9 bases. This CDR3 contains 15 residues. CDR1 and CDR2 from the germline V gene are DFQATT and SNEGSKA (reference sequence). Germline trimming cut 4 bases from V and 9 bases from J; bases unmatched to any gene: 10. The CDR3: CSATSPGQGSSPLHF. The CDR3 DNA reads as TGCAGTGCTACCTCCCCAGGACAGGGGAGTTCACCCCTCCACTTT.

The V and J genes are TRBV5-5 and TRBJ1-2, with D perhaps TRBD1 (6 bases). CDR1 and CDR2 from the germline V gene are SGHKS and YYEKEE (reference sequence). The CDR3 extends over 15 amino acids. Trimming removed 0 bases from V and 6 bases from J, with 15 bases in between. The CDR3 sequence: CASSLVPGSGDGYTF. Here the CDR3 DNA reads TGTGCCAGCAGCTTGGTGCCAGGGTCAGGGGATGGCTACACCTTC.

At least ten counts were recorded for this clonotype. The chain joins TRBV27 to TRBJ1-3; 7 bases map to TRBD1. With 10 bases clipped from V and 3 bases from J, the junction kept 12 bases outside the gene matches. Germline CDR1 and CDR2: MNHEY and SMNVEV (reference sequence). This CDR3 region has 15 residues. Here the CDR3 DNA reads TGTGCCACCCGCCCCCAGGGGGGCATTGGAAACACCATATATTTT. Translation: CATRPQGGIGNTIYF.

V gene TRBV20-1 combines with J gene TRBJ1-5; the match to TRBD1 covers 10 bases. The V gene end was trimmed by 5 bases and the J gene end by 5 bases; junction bases not matched to a gene: 9. Germline CDR1 DFQATT, CDR2 SNEGSKA (reference sequence). This CDR3 comprises 15 residues. The CDR3 loop reads CSALDSGTGDQPQHF. The DNA for the CDR3 is TGCAGTGCTTTGGACTCCGGGACAGGGGATCAGCCCCAGCATTTT.

This clonotype was found a few times. The V and J genes are TRBV18 and TRBJ2-2; tentatively, D is TRBD1 (6 bases). The CDR3 spans 14 residues. V shed 4 bases and J shed 3 bases, with 9 bases lying between them. Germline V gene lookup returns CDR1 KGHSH and CDR2 LQKENI. In DNA, the CDR3 is TGTGCCAGCTCACAACAGGGCGACACCGGGGAGCTGTTTTTT. It specifies CASSQQGDTGELFF.

The chain is built from TRBV5-1 and TRBJ2-1, with 14 bases matching TRBD2. The germline V gene has CDR1 SGHRS and CDR2 YFSETQ. The CDR3 length is 16 residues. The junction had 7 bases not matched to a gene; V was cut back by 4 bases and J by 7 bases. The CDR3 loop is CASSLGTSGSSNEQFF. CDR3 DNA sequence: TGCGCCAGCAGCCTAGGGACTAGCGGGAGCTCGAATGAGCAGTTCTTC.